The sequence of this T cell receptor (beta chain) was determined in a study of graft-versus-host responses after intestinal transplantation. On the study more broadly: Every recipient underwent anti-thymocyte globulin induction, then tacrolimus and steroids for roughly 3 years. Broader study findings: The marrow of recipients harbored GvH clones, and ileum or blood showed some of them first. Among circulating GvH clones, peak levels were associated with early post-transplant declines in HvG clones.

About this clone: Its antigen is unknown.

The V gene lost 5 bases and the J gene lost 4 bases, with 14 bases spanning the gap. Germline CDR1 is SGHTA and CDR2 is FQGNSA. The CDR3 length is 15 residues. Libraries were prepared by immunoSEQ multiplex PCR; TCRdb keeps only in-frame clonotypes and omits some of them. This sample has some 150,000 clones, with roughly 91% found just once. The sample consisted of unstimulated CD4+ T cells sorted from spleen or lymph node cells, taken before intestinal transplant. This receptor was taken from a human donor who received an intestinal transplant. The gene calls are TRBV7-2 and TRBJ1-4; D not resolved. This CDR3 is CASSRALAVNEKLFF. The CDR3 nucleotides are TGTGCCAGCAGCCGAGCACTGGCGGTTAATGAAAAACTGTTTTTT.